A single TCR beta chain is shown here with its context. Here immunoSEQ multiplex PCR was the method, and the copy in TCRdb shows in-frame clones only, minus some. The repertoire includes about 74,000 clones, over 85% of them detected once, and about 9% sits in the top ten. The record originates from a study of blood T cell repertoires in COVID-19. The CDR3 extends over 15 amino acids. Germline trimming cut 2 bases from V and 5 bases from J; bases unmatched to any gene: 7. Germline V lookup: CDR1 SGHTS, CDR2 YDEGEE. The receptor was isolated from a human donor in a cohort sampled during active COVID-19. V is TRBV5-8 and J is TRBJ1-5; 7 bases line up with TRBD1. Sequenced material: peripheral blood. The CDR3 protein is CASSFAGQIDQPQHF. CDR3 in DNA: TGTGCCAGCAGCTTCGCGGGACAGATCGATCAGCCCCAGCATTTT.